This T cell receptor beta chain was sequenced in a study of blood T cell repertoires in COVID-19 (dated by TCRdb to the early 2020s). Concerning the study at large: Samples from collaborators originated in the United States, Italy and Spain and spanned both the acute and convalescent phases of COVID-19. The prospective study material was composed of cDNA or gDNA derived from T cells, B-cell-depleted T cells, or PBMCs. Deeply sampled blood TCRbeta repertoires from subjects exposed to, actively infected with, or recovered from COVID-19 were included in the dataset. The repertoires were released in a freely available public database intended as a resource for research on the immune response to SARS-CoV-2. Samples were obtained from the ongoing ImmuneRACE study (first 160 participants) and from 950 to 1,500 subjects provided by 6 global collaborators. A de-identified subject ID, COVID-19 status, age in years and sex were almost always included in the sample metadata. Where available, HLA class I and class II types were taken from metadata supplied by the sample provider and were not determined by assay-based typing. The investigation overall reported the following: Clinical and demographic metadata were provided uncurated, with the amount varying by source and participant.

TCRbeta CDR3 regions were amplified from genomic DNA by means of the immunoSEQ Assay, a bias-controlled multiplex PCR. The study's own analysis went as follows. The number of nucleated cells in each sample was estimated from the amplification of reference gene primers within the assay. To quantify the absolute abundance of each unique TCRbeta CDR3 rearrangement, sequence reads were collapsed and filtered. For each sample, productive Simpson clonality was calculated as the square root of Simpson's diversity index over productive rearrangements. Held by TCRdb, this immuneACCESS table contains in-frame sequences only and omits some clones. Under half of the omission traces to an unresolved V gene where checked; the cause of the rest is unknown. The V and J calls and clone size were taken over from that table, and D and trimming were inferred from the DNA. The sample table shows around 350,000 clones, and more than 85% are seen once. Less than 3.5% of the sample comes from the top ten.

Collaborating institutions collected whole blood in K2EDTA tubes following their own protocols. For TCRbeta analysis, collaborator samples were shipped as frozen whole blood, as isolated PBMCs, or as DNA extracted from either sample type. This clone was found once. There is no known antigen for this receptor. No qualities accompany the bases; no much larger clone lies one base away. This sequence originates from a human donor in a cohort sampled during active COVID-19. Sequenced sample: peripheral blood.

The CDR3 has the sequence CASSSFETGAHNEQFF. The nucleotide sequence is TGCGCCAGCAGCAGCTTCGAGACAGGAGCCCACAATGAGCAGTTCTTC. This receptor chain uses TRBV5-1 and TRBJ2-1, with TRBD1 as a weak D call on 6 bases. The CDR3, cysteine through phenylalanine, is 16 amino acids long. The only DNA kept is the CDR3, 48 bases in frame from the first base. V is pared back by 4 bases and J by 5 bases, with 19 bases lying between the germline termini. Reading the germline V gene gives CDR1 SGHRS and CDR2 YFSETQ.